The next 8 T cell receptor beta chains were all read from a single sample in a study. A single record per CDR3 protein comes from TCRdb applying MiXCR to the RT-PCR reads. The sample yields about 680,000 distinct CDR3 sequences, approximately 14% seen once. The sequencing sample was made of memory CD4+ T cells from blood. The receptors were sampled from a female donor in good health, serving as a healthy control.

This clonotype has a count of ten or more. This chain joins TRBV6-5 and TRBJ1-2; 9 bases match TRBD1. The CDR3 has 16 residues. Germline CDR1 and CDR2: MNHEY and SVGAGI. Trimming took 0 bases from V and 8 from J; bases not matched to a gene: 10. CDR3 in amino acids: CASSYSIGTGGKGYTF. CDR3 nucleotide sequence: TGTGCCAGCAGTTACTCGATTGGAACAGGGGGCAAAGGCTACACCTTC.

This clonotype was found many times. CDR3 residues: CSAGSGGGFTEAFF. Here the CDR3 DNA reads TGCAGTGCCGGCTCGGGGGGCGGTTTCACTGAAGCTTTCTTT. The chain is built from TRBV20-1 and TRBJ1-1, with a possible D match to TRBD1 (6 bases). With 6 bases removed from V and 4 bases from J, the gap between germline ends came to 18 bases. CDR1 and CDR2 from the germline V gene are DFQATT and SNEGSKA (reference sequence). The CDR3 runs to 14 residues.

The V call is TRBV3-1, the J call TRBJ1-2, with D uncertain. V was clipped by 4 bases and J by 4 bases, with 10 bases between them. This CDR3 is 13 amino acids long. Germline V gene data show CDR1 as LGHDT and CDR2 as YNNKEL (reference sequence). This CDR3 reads CASSRQAAYGYTF. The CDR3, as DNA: TGTGCCAGCAGCCGCCAGGCAGCCTATGGCTACACCTTC.

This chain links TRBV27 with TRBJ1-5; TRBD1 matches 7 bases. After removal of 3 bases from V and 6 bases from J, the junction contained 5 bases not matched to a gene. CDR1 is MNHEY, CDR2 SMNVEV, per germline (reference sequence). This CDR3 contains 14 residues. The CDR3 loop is CASSFSQGFQPQHF. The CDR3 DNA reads TGTGCCAGCAGTTTTTCACAGGGGTTTCAGCCCCAGCATTTT.

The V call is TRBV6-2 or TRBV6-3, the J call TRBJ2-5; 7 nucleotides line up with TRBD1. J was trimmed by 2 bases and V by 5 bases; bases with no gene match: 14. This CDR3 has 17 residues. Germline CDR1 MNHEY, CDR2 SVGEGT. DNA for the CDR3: TGTGCCAGCAGTATTTTTCCATCCGGGACAGTACAAGAGACCCAGTACTTC. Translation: CASSIFPSGTVQETQYF.

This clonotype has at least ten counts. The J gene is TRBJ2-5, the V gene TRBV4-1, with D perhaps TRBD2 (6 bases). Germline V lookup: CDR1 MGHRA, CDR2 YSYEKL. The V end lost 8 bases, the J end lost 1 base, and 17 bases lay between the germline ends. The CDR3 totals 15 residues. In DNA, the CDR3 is TGCGCCAGCGGAACGCGGGGAACGCTCCAAGAGACCCAGTACTTC. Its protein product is CASGTRGTLQETQYF.

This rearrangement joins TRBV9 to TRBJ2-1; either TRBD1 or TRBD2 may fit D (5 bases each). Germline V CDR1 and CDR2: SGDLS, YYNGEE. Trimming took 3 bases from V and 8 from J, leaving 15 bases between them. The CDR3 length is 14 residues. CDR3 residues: CASSGRGVGDEQFF. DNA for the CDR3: TGTGCCAGCAGCGGGCGCGGCGTGGGGGATGAGCAGTTCTTC.

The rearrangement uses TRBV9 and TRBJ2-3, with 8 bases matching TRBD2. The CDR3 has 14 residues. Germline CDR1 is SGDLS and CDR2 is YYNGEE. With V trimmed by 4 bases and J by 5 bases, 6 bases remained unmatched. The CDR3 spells CASSSVAGGDTQYF. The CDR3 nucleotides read TGTGCCAGCAGCTCGGTGGCGGGGGGAGATACGCAGTATTTT.